This T cell receptor beta chain came from a study of T cell repertoires in cytomegalovirus infection. This clonotype was seen ten or more times. Antigen specificity is unknown. Notes on the study in general: HLA-C-restricted CMV clonotypes gave the most frequent clonotype in two of eight donors.

CDR3 length: 13 amino acids. Trimming shortened V by 5 bases and J by 7 bases, and 14 bases separated the two germline ends. MiXCR, run by TCRdb on the reads, gives a single entry per CDR3 protein. The data show about 130,000 distinct CDR3 sequences, 24% seen once. The chain carries TRBV12-3 or TRBV12-4 and TRBJ1-1, with D perhaps TRBD1 (5 bases). This sequence originates from a human donor in good health (CMV status not recorded). Some clones in this sample may be carry-over from other donors' samples. The sequencing sample was made of PBMCs, sequenced either directly or after in vitro stimulation (not recorded which). The CDR3 region has the DNA TGTGCCAGCAGTCTCCGACAGCCGCTTGAAGCTTTCTTT. It specifies CASSLRQPLEAFF.